The sequence of this T cell receptor (beta chain) was determined in a study of PD-L1 blockade in urothelial cancer. Clones were sequenced by immunoSEQ multiplex PCR, and TCRdb holds only the in-frame ones, with some missing. The sample has under 120,000 clones; under 85% are singletons. This clone has just a few counts. This specimen consisted of PBMCs, obtained around atezolizumab (anti-PD-L1) treatment. This receptor was obtained from a man in his fifties with urothelial cancer.

The CDR3 reads CASSLAPGRRSYTF. The CDR3 nucleotides read TGCGCCAGCAGCTTGGCCCCGGGGAGGAGGAGCTACACCTTC. V gene TRBV5-1 combines with J gene TRBJ1-2; D is unresolved. The V gene's germline CDR1 is SGHRS and CDR2 YFSETQ. This CDR3 comprises 14 residues. The germline V and J ends were trimmed by 0 bases and 9 bases, with 15 bases remaining between them.